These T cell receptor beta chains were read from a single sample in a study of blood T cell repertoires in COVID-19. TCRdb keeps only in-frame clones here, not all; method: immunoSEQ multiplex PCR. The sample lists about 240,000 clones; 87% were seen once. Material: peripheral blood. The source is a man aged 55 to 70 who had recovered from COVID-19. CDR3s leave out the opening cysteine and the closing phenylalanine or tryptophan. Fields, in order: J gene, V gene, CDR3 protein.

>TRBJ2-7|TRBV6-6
ASRPTGLSSYEQY
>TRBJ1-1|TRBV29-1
SVAAARGLTEAF
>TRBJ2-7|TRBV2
ASSRDRAGEQY
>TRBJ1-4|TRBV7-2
ASSLVGTVSEKLF
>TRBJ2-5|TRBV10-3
AISARGKETQY
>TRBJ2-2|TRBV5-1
ASGIGGSTGELF
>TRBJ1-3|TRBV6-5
ATQPGGRNTIY
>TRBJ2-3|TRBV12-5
ASGFRQGKGDTQY
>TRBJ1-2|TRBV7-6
ASSPNPPPLGYT
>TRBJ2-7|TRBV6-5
ASTRAPSSYEQY
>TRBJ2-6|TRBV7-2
ASSLADPRSSGANVLT
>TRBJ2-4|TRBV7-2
ASSPPRSQGKNIQY
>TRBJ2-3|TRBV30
AWRPTGAVADTQY
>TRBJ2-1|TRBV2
ASSTDRTSDEQF
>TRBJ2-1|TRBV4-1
ASSQETGDEQF
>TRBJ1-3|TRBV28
ASGQGGGNTIY
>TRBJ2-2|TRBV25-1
ASEEGGPGELF
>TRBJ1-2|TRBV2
ASSEKQGGGYT
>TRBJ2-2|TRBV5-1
ASSADKTGELF
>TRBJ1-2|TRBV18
ASSRGQGEAGYT
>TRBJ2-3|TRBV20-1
SASLGRGETRADTQY
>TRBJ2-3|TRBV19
ASTRSPPGQGADTQY
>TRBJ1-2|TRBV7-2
ASSPGPNYGYT
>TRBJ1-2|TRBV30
ASRRGGRGNYGYT
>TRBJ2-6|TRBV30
AYIQGTGANVLT
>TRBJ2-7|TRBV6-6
ASSVLGTSLNYEQY
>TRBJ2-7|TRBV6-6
ASRRTGQLYEQY
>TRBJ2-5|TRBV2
ASSAGLPAETQY
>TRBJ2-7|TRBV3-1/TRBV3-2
ASSRGHPPYEQY
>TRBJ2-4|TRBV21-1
ASSTWTERPLAKNIQY
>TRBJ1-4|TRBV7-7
ARPGGARGKLF
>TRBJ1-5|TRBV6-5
ASSAASDSNQPQH
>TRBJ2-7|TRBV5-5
ASSFPQGISYEQY
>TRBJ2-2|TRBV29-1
SVVGTLNTGELF
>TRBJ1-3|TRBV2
ASRLDSNGYTIY
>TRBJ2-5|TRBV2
ASTMTGQETQY
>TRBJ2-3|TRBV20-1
SARDRVAQY
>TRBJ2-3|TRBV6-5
ASIGLGRPDTQY
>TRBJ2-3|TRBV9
ASSQTSGITDTQY
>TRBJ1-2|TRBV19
ASSIDYGYT
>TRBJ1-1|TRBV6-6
ASSPRGQGSTEAF
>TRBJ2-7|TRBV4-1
ASSQGLVSSYEQY
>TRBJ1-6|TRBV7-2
ASSLVDSEHNSYNSPLH
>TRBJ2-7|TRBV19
ASSGQGYSYEQY
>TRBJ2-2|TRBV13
ASSLGLSVVRQRELF
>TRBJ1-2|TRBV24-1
ATSERTGANYGYT
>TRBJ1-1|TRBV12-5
ASGLTPGQNTEAF
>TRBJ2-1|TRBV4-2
ASSQTPGLAGGYNEQF
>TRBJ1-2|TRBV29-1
SVIQNYGYT
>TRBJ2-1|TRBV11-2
ASSFRDTSYNEQF
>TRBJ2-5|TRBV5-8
ASSLVWTSGGKETQY
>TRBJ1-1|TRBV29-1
SVGGVEAF
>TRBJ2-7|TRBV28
ASSTHRDIASYEQY
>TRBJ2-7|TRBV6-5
ASLYTGYYEQY
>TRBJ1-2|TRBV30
STMTVTTLTGGYT
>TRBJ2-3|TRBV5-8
ASSFFITSTDTQY
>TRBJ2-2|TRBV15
ATSYIRGSTGELF
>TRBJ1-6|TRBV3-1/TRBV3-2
ASSQVGGGSSPLH